This T cell receptor beta chain was profiled in a study of Ad26.COV2.S vaccination and SARS-CoV-2 variants. Study summary: This donor came from the COV1001 trial of Ad26.COV2.S. Ad26.COV2.S given intramuscularly, once or twice 56 days apart. General study findings and limits: Those who received vaccine or placebo ended up with similar non-spike TCR breadth. The authors reported substantial breadth in spike-specific CD8+ and CD4+ T cell responses after vaccination.

Assay: immunoSEQ multiplex PCR; the TCRdb copy retains only in-frame clones and omits some. The sample includes more than 400,000 clones, about 92% of them seen just once. Worth noting for this clone: Its antigen remains unknown.

The CDR3 extends over 16 amino acids. Trimming shortened V by 0 bases and J by 3 bases, and 13 bases separated the two germline ends. The germline V gene has CDR1 SGDLS and CDR2 YYNGEE. Treatment indicated: about 20 received Ad26.COV2.S at low or high dose, single or two shots; roughly five received placebo; per-sample allocation not given. Day 63 after the first injection of vaccine or placebo was the sampling time. The chain combines TRBV9 with TRBJ1-3, with a possible D match to TRBD1 (5 bases). The specimen was peripheral blood, collected in a trial of Ad26.COV2.S vaccine versus placebo. The sequence came from a person aged 18-60 years who received the Ad26.COV2.S COVID-19 vaccine or a placebo. Here the CDR3 DNA reads TGTGCCAGCAGCGTAGCCCCCGGGGCGGATGGAAACACCATATATTTT. It yields the protein CASSVAPGADGNTIYF.